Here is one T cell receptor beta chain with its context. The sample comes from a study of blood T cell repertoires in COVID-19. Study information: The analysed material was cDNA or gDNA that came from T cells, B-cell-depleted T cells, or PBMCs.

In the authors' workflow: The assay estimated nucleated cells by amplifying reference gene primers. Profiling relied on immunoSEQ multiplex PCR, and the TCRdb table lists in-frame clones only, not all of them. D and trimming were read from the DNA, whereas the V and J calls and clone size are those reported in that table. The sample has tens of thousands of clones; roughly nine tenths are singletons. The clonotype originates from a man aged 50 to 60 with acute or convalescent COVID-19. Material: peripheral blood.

CDR3 sequence reads: CAGWGDEAFF. CDR3 sequence (DNA): TGTGCCGGGTGGGGGGATGAAGCTTTCTTT. The chain uses TRBV21-1 and TRBJ1-1. TRBV21-1 has pseudogene status. This CDR3 spans 10 amino acids.